These T cell receptor beta chains were read from a single sample in a study of blood T cell repertoires in COVID-19. Generated by immunoSEQ multiplex PCR, the TCRdb table keeps only in-frame clones and is missing some. The profile shows about 430,000 clones, about 90% of them singletons. The sequenced material came from peripheral blood. The receptors were gathered from a man younger than 35 with COVID-19, enrolled during active disease. The CDR3 runs from the conserved cysteine through the conserved F or W. D genes are given only for firm matches. For some rows the clone size is stated as once, few or many, or as a class when expanded; others skip it.

D	V	size	J	CDR3	DNA
TRBD2	TRBV11-3	.	TRBJ2-7	CASSYGGTSGDTYEQYF	TGTGCCAGCAGCTACGGCGGGACTAGCGGGGATACCTACGAGCAGTACTTC
.	TRBV11-3	.	TRBJ2-7	CASSLVARSYEQYF	TGTGCCAGCAGCTTAGTTGCTAGGTCCTACGAGCAGTACTTC
TRBD1	TRBV6-4	few	TRBJ1-6	CASSDRDRGGPLHF	TGTGCCAGCAGTGACCGGGACAGGGGGGGCCCCCTCCACTTT
.	TRBV12-3/TRBV12-4	.	TRBJ2-1	CASSLHQDNEQFF	TGTGCCAGCAGTTTACACCAGGACAATGAGCAGTTCTTC
.	TRBV2	.	TRBJ2-1	CASKDLRGRNEQFF	TGTGCCAGCAAGGACCTCAGGGGGAGGAATGAGCAGTTCTTC
TRBD1	TRBV5-1	.	TRBJ2-1	CASRGTGYHNEQFF	TGCGCCAGCCGCGGGACAGGGTACCACAATGAGCAGTTCTTC
.	TRBV2	.	TRBJ2-1	CASMHSGLSYNEQFF	TGTGCCAGCATGCATAGCGGACTTTCCTACAATGAGCAGTTCTTC
.	TRBV19	.	TRBJ2-7	CASSIAGQGWYEQYF	TGTGCCAGTAGTATAGCAGGCCAGGGGTGGTACGAGCAGTACTTC
.	TRBV6-5	.	TRBJ1-1	CASRVTVNTEAFF	TGTGCCAGCAGAGTGACAGTCAACACTGAAGCTTTCTTT
TRBD1	TRBV2	.	TRBJ1-2	CASSEDRERGYTF	TGTGCCAGCAGTGAGGACAGGGAGAGGGGCTACACCTTC
.	TRBV7-2	.	TRBJ2-3	CASSSSRLAADTQYF	TGTGCCAGCAGCTCCTCTCGGCTAGCCGCAGATACGCAGTATTTT
.	TRBV7-3	.	TRBJ2-2	CASSFAGTTGELFF	TGTGCCAGCAGCTTTGCGGGGACCACCGGGGAGCTGTTTTTT
TRBD1	TRBV19	.	TRBJ2-3	CASRQGPYTDTQYF	TGTGCCAGTAGACAGGGGCCCTACACAGATACGCAGTATTTT
.	TRBV13	.	TRBJ2-3	CASSLGGRDTQYF	TGTGCCAGCAGCTTAGGCGGTCGAGATACGCAGTATTTT
TRBD2	TRBV5-1	.	TRBJ2-7	CASSLVEAGALEQYF	TGCGCCAGCAGCTTGGTGGAAGCGGGGGCTCTCGAGCAGTACTTC
TRBD1	TRBV25-1	few	TRBJ1-5	CASSPGTEEQPQHF	TGTGCCAGCAGTCCCGGGACAGAAGAACAGCCCCAGCATTTT
.	TRBV5-4	.	TRBJ2-3	CASSLDRRKIDTQYF	TGTGCCAGCAGCTTGGATCGCAGGAAGATAGATACGCAGTATTTT
TRBD2	TRBV11-2	.	TRBJ2-1	CASSLDSSGGRLRFF	TGTGCCAGCAGCTTAGATTCGAGCGGCGGGAGGCTCAGGTTCTTC
TRBD1	TRBV18	.	TRBJ1-1	CASSPGTGEAFF	TGTGCCAGCTCACCCGGGACAGGTGAAGCTTTCTTT
.	TRBV24-1	.	TRBJ2-7	CATSDLGDTNEQYF	TGTGCCACCAGTGACCTCGGGGACACCAACGAGCAGTACTTC
TRBD1	TRBV5-6	.	TRBJ2-7	CASSPGQVPYEQYF	TGTGCCAGCAGCCCTGGACAGGTCCCATACGAGCAGTACTTC
.	TRBV6-2/TRBV6-3	.	TRBJ1-6	CASSYRTALGNSPLHF	TGTGCCAGCAGTTACCGGACAGCCCTTGGTAATTCACCCCTCCACTTT
TRBD2	TRBV7-2	.	TRBJ2-1	CASSDEVGTSGYFEQFF	TGTGCCAGCAGCGACGAAGTAGGGACTAGCGGGTATTTTGAGCAGTTCTTC
.	TRBV5-4	.	TRBJ1-1	CASSLDGGKMNTEAFF	TGTGCCAGCAGCTTGGATGGGGGCAAGATGAACACTGAAGCTTTCTTT
TRBD1	TRBV11-3	.	TRBJ2-7	CASSLDPGTGVSRKGYEQYF	TGTGCCAGCAGCTTAGATCCGGGGACAGGGGTTTCTCGGAAAGGTTACGAGCAGTACTTC
.	TRBV19	.	TRBJ1-5	CASNIGLGGNQPQHF	TGTGCCAGTAATATAGGGTTGGGAGGCAATCAGCCCCAGCATTTT
TRBD2	TRBV4-1	.	TRBJ2-1	CASSLQVASGKRNEQFF	TGCGCCAGCAGCCTGCAAGTAGCTAGCGGGAAGAGAAATGAGCAGTTCTTC
.	TRBV19	.	TRBJ1-1	CASSIERGTEAFF	TGTGCCAGTAGTATCGAGCGGGGGACTGAAGCTTTCTTT
.	TRBV19	.	TRBJ2-3	CASMPDDRQTTDTQYF	TGTGCCAGTATGCCTGACGACAGACAGACCACAGATACGCAGTATTTT
TRBD1	TRBV7-8	.	TRBJ2-3	CASSPRDRDTDTQYF	TGTGCCAGCAGCCCTCGGGACAGGGATACAGATACGCAGTATTTT